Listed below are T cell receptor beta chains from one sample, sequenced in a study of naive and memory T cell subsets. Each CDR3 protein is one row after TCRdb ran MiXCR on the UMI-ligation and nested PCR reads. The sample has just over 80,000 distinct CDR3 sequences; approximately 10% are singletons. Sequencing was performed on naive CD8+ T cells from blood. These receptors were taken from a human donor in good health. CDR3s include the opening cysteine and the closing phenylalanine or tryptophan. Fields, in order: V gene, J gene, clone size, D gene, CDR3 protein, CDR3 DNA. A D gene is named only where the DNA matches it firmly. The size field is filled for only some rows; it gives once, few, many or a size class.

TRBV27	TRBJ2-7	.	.	CASSSGLTEQYF	TGTGCCAGCAGCTCCGGGTTGACTGAGCAGTACTTC
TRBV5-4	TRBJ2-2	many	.	CASSLPGPATGELFF	TGTGCCAGCAGCTTGCCGGGACCGGCGACCGGGGAGCTGTTTTTT
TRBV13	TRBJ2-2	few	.	CASSTPVRAYGTGELFF	TGTGCCAGCAGCACCCCTGTCAGGGCGTACGGCACCGGGGAGCTGTTTTTT
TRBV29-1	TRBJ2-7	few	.	CSVEERGTGIPYEQYF	TGCAGCGTTGAAGAGAGGGGCACAGGGATCCCCTACGAGCAGTACTTC
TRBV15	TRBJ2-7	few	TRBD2	CATSRERGTNYEQYF	TGTGCCACCAGCAGAGAGCGCGGGACTAACTACGAGCAGTACTTC
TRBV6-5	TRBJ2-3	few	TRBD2	CASSLAGGATDTQYF	TGTGCCAGCAGTTTAGCGGGAGGAGCCACAGATACGCAGTATTTT
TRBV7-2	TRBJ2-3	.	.	CASSLEPGSTDTQYF	TGTGCCAGCAGCTTAGAGCCCGGGAGCACAGATACGCAGTATTTT
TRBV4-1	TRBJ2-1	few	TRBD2	CASSQVDTSGSHSFF	TGCGCCAGCAGCCAAGTTGATACTAGCGGGTCTCATTCGTTCTTC
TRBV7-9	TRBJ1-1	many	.	CASSSSDKATEAFF	TGTGCCAGCAGCTCCTCCGACAAAGCAACTGAAGCTTTCTTT
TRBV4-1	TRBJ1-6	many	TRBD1	CASSQDPGQGWNSPLHF	TGCGCCAGCAGCCAAGATCCCGGACAGGGATGGAATTCACCCCTCCACTTT
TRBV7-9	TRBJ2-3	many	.	CASSPQGLSTDTQYF	TGTGCCAGCAGCCCACAGGGACTCAGCACAGATACGCAGTATTTT
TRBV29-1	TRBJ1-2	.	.	CSVEGQGYNYGYTF	TGCAGCGTTGAAGGGCAGGGATATAACTATGGCTACACCTTC
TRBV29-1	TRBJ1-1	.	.	CSVVIQGVGTEAFF	TGCAGCGTCGTTATTCAGGGAGTAGGGACTGAAGCTTTCTTT
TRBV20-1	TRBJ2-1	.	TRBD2	CSHHTSGSSYEQFF	TGCAGTCATCATACTAGCGGGAGTAGCTATGAGCAGTTCTTC
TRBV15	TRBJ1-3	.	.	CATNRDRSGGNTIYF	TGTGCCACCAACAGAGATCGGAGCGGAGGAAACACCATATATTTT
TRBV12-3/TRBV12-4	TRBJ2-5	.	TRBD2	CASSFASGRPSQETQYF	TGTGCCAGCAGTTTCGCGAGCGGGAGGCCGAGCCAAGAGACCCAGTACTTC
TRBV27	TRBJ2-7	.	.	CASSLASEYEQYF	TGTGCCAGCAGTTTGGCGTCGGAGTACGAGCAGTACTTC
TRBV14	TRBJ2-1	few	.	CASSQVGSYNEQFF	TGTGCCAGCAGCCAGGTCGGCTCCTACAATGAGCAGTTCTTC
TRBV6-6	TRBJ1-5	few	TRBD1	CASSYAETGSNQPQHF	TGTGCCAGCAGTTACGCTGAGACAGGGAGCAATCAGCCCCAGCATTTT
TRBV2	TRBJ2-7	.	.	CASKLSNSYEQYF	TGTGCCAGCAAGTTATCGAATTCCTACGAGCAGTACTTC
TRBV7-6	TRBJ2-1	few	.	CASSSFSEQFF	TGTGCCAGCAGCTCCTTTAGTGAGCAGTTCTTC
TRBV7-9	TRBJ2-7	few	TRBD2	CASSRTSGTYEQYF	TGTGCCAGCAGCCGGACTAGCGGTACCTACGAGCAGTACTTC
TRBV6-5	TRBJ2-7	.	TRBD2	CASRPGTSGSYEQYF	TGTGCCAGCAGACCCGGGACTAGCGGTTCCTACGAGCAGTACTTC
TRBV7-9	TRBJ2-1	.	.	CASSLNVNWEQFF	TGTGCCAGCAGCCTAAACGTAAATTGGGAGCAGTTCTTC
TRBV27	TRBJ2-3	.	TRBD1	CASTPGTGGPSTDTQYF	TGTGCCAGCACACCCGGGACAGGGGGCCCCAGCACAGATACGCAGTATTTT
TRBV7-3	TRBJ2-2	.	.	CASSFRGGGHTGELFF	TGTGCCAGCAGCTTCCGTGGGGGGGGGCACACCGGGGAGCTGTTTTTT
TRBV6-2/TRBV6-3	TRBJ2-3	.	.	CASSYAMPADTQYF	TGTGCCAGCAGTTACGCTATGCCAGCAGATACGCAGTATTTT
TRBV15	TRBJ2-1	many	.	CATSVRGSNTKQFF	TGTGCCACGTCGGTAAGGGGGTCTAATACTAAGCAGTTCTTC